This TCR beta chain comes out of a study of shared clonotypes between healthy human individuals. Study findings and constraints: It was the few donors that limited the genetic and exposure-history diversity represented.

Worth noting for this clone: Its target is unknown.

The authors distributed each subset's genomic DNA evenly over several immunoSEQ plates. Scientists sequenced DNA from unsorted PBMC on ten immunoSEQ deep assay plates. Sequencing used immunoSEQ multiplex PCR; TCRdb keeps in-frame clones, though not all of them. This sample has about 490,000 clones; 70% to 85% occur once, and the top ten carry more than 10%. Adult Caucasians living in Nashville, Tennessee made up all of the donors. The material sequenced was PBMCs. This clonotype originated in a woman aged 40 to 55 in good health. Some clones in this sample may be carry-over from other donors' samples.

In nucleotides, the CDR3 is TGTGCCAGCAGCTCGCAAAGACAGGGGGCTGGCACAGATACGCAGTATTTT. It yields the protein CASSSQRQGAGTDTQYF. The chain is built from TRBV7-6 and TRBJ2-3, with 10 bases aligning to TRBD1. Germline CDR1 is SGHVS and CDR2 is FNYEAQ. CDR3 length: 17 residues. Trimming took 4 bases from V and 1 from J; bases not matched to a gene: 8.